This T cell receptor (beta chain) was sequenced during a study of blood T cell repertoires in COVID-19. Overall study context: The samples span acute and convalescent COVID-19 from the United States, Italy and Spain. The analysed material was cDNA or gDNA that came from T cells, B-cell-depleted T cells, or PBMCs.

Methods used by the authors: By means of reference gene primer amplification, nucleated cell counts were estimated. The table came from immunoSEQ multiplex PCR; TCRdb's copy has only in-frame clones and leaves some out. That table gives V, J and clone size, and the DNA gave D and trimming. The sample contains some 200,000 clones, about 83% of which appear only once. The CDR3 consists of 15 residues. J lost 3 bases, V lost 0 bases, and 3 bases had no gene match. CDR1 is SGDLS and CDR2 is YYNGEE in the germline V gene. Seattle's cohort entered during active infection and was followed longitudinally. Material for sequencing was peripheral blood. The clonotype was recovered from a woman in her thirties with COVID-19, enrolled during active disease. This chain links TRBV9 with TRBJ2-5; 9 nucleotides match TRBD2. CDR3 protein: CASSVGTSEKETQYF. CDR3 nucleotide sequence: TGTGCCAGCAGCGTAGGGACTAGCGAGAAAGAGACCCAGTACTTC. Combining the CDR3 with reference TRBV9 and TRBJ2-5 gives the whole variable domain DSGVTQTPKHLITATGQRVTLRCSPRSGDLSVYWYQQSLDQGLQFLIQYYNGEERAKGNILERFSAQQFPDLHSELNLSSLELGDSALYFCASSVGTSEKETQYFGPGTRLLVL.